Below, 3 T cell receptor beta chains from the same sample are listed, as sequenced in a study of neurological immune-mediated disorders. TCRdb independently ran MiXCR on the 5' RACE reads; one entry per CDR3 protein. The table shows about 66,000 distinct CDR3 sequences, with approximately 5% occurring only once. Input material: PBMCs. The receptors were gathered from a woman aged 70-85 years with multiple sclerosis.

The table lists this clonotype with many counts. The rearrangement links TRBV20-1 to TRBJ1-6; D not resolved. Per the germline V gene, CDR1 is DFQATT and CDR2 is SNEGSKA (reference sequence). V dropped 2 bases and J dropped 5 bases, with 13 bases sitting between them. The CDR3 totals 15 residues. The CDR3 DNA reads as TGCAGTGCTAGACTCCCCCACGGGGATAATTCACCCCTCCACTTT. This translates into CSARLPHGDNSPLHF.

This clonotype appeared many times. The chain joins TRBV12-3 or TRBV12-4 to TRBJ1-1; D possibly corresponds to TRBD1 (5 bases). V lost 5 bases and J lost 6, with 13 bases in between. The CDR3 covers 13 residues. CDR3 bases: TGTGCCAGCAGTGTCGGGGGGACTGCTGAAGCTTTCTTT. It is translated as CASSVGGTAEAFF.

This clonotype was counted a few times. V usage is TRBV5-1 and J usage is TRBJ1-2; a weak D match, TRBD1 (6 bases). This CDR3 has 15 residues. Germline CDR1 is SGHRS and CDR2 is YFSETQ. V lost 0 bases to trimming and J lost 2 bases, with 11 bases between them. CDR3 amino acids: CASSLGTAENYGYTF. DNA for the CDR3: TGCGCCAGCAGCTTGGGGACAGCAGAAAACTATGGCTACACCTTC.